This T cell receptor beta chain originates from a study of blood T cell repertoires in COVID-19. In the study overall: Donors in the United States, Italy and Spain gave samples during acute or convalescent COVID-19.

How the authors handled the data: Amplification from reference gene primers served as the basis for estimated nucleated cell counts. The repertoire was sequenced with immunoSEQ multiplex PCR; TCRdb's copy has only in-frame clones and lacks some. V and J calls and clone size are those listed in that table; D and trimming were worked out from the DNA. Of fewer than 500,000 clones detected, more than 85% appear once; the ten largest clones hold roughly 4%. Per germline, CDR1 SNHLY and CDR2 FYNNEI. Trimming took 4 bases from V and 6 from J; bases not matched to a gene: 8. There are 16 residues in the CDR3.

The sample consisted of peripheral blood. The chain recombines TRBV2 with TRBJ2-1, with 11 positions matching TRBD2. The clonotype comes from a woman in her twenties or thirties with acute or convalescent COVID-19. The CDR3: CASSGDSGGVSNEQFF. The CDR3 DNA reads as TGTGCCAGCAGTGGTGATAGCGGGGGGGTTTCCAATGAGCAGTTCTTC.